Following are 7 T cell receptor beta chains from one sample sequenced in a study of T cell repertoires in cytomegalovirus infection (dated by TCRdb to about 2019). Their cognate antigens are unknown. The sequencing machine was an Illumina HiSeq 1500. TCRdb ran its own pipeline on the public reads, namely fastp trimming at Q25 and MiXCR clone calling, and kept in-frame beta chains. CDR3 protein duplicates are merged, each entry listing the most common genes and DNA. For this sample there are about 51,000 distinct CDR3 sequences; around 20% appear just once. Clones ranked in the top ten supply 26% of the sample. The label giving this sample's treatment or condition can be read as: in vitro stimulation with specific CMV peptide epitopes to enrich CMV-specific T cells. The specimen was CD8+ T cells from cultured PBMCs, collected from culture after CMV antigen stimulation. The receptor set was obtained from a human donor in good health (CMV status not recorded). Some clones in this sample may be carry-over from other donors' samples.

DNA of the CDR3: TGTGCCAGCAGCTTAAAACAGGGGACGGGCAATCAGCCCCAGCATTTT. Translated, it gives CASSLKQGTGNQPQHF. The chain carries TRBV7-6 and TRBJ1-5, with 7 positions matching TRBD1. With V trimmed by 2 bases and J by 2 bases, 6 bases remained unmatched. The CDR3 runs to 16 residues. The germline V gene encodes CDR1 SGHVS and CDR2 FNYEAQ.

Only a few counts were recorded for this clonotype. V usage is TRBV7-9 and J usage is TRBJ1-1; 7 bases agree with TRBD1. Per germline, CDR1 SEHNR and CDR2 FQNEAQ (reference sequence). The CDR3 runs to 16 residues. With V trimmed by 5 bases and J by 4 bases, 13 bases remained unmatched. DNA for the CDR3: TGTGCCAGCAGCCTTGCGTGGGACAGAAGTGGCACTGAAGCTTTCTTT. Translated, it gives CASSLAWDRSGTEAFF.

This chain connects TRBV7-2 to TRBJ2-1, with D possibly TRBD2 on 6 matching bases. Trimming took off 4 bases at V and 3 bases at J, with 13 bases between the two ends. Germline V gene lookup returns CDR1 SGHTA and CDR2 FQGNSA. The CDR3 runs 15 residues. The CDR3 DNA reads TGTGCCAGCAGCTCCGGGGGTTACCTCTACAATGAGCAGTTCTTC. Translating it yields CASSSGGYLYNEQFF.

This clonotype occurred many times. This chain links TRBV7-2 with TRBJ1-1; 7 bases match TRBD1. Germline assignment: CDR1 SGHTA and CDR2 FQGNSA. The V segment lost 6 bases and the J segment 7 bases; nucleotides outside the gene matches: 14. This CDR3 contains 15 residues. The CDR3 DNA reads TGTGCCAGCAGATCTCACGGGACAGCCCCTAATGAAGCTTTCTTT. Amino acid sequence: CASRSHGTAPNEAFF.

This clonotype was observed at least ten times. The chain has TRBV12-3 or TRBV12-4 and TRBJ1-2, with D perhaps TRBD1 (6 bases). V gave up 3 bases and J gave up 5 bases, with 19 bases separating them. The length of the CDR3 is 16 residues. The CDR3 here is CASSFILTGTSYGYTF. DNA for the CDR3: TGTGCCAGCAGTTTTATATTAACCGGGACATCATATGGCTACACCTTC.

The chain has TRBV6-5 and TRBJ1-3, with a weak D call TRBD1 (5 bases). Germline CDR1 is MNHEY and CDR2 is SVGAGI. The CDR3 has 15 amino acids. The V and J ends lost 6 bases and 0 bases respectively, with 12 bases between them. In DNA, the CDR3 is TGTGCCAGCAGATGGGACTCCCGCTCTGGAAACACCATATATTTT. Its protein product is CASRWDSRSGNTIYF.

The rearrangement joins TRBV6-2 or TRBV6-3 to TRBJ2-7, with a possible D match to TRBD1 (6 bases). The germline V and J ends were trimmed by 0 bases and 3 bases, with 15 bases remaining between them. This CDR3 comprises 16 residues. Germline V CDR1 and CDR2: MNHEY, SVGEGT. The CDR3 is CASSYSKISGDYEQYF. CDR3 bases: TGTGCCAGCAGTTACTCGAAAATCTCAGGGGACTACGAGCAGTACTTC.